This is a list of T cell receptor beta chains from one sample in a study of tumor and adjacent non-tumor tissue in lung cancer. TCRdb reprocessed the multiplex PCR reads via MiXCR and lists one record per CDR3 protein. The sample includes approximately 120,000 distinct CDR3 sequences, roughly 67% seen only once; the top ten take about 13%. Source material: lung tumor tissue. The receptors derive from a man aged 30-40 years with non-small cell lung cancer. Both conserved end residues are trimmed from each CDR3.

j_gene: TRBJ2-1; v_gene: TRBV11-2; CDR3aa: ASSPGLAGGGSYEQF
j_gene: TRBJ2-7; v_gene: TRBV29-1; CDR3aa: TVEGDGYMEQY
j_gene: TRBJ2-1; v_gene: TRBV11-2; CDR3aa: ASGSYASASYNEQF
j_gene: TRBJ2-7; v_gene: TRBV4-3; CDR3aa: ASSQEWSSDISYEHY
j_gene: TRBJ2-3; v_gene: TRBV4-3; CDR3aa: ASSQGATDMQY
j_gene: TRBJ2-5; v_gene: TRBV5-6; CDR3aa: VISRDTRETQY
j_gene: TRBJ2-7; v_gene: TRBV28; CDR3aa: ASSPHPYEEC
j_gene: TRBJ1-1; v_gene: TRBV29-1; CDR3aa: SVEAGGTNTEAF
j_gene: TRBJ2-3; v_gene: TRBV5-6; CDR3aa: ASSPRADTQY
j_gene: TRBJ2-7; v_gene: TRBV6-6; CDR3aa: ASSSLGDEQY
j_gene: TRBJ1-4; v_gene: TRBV20-1; CDR3aa: SARVRGKLF
j_gene: TRBJ2-3; v_gene: TRBV6-2/TRBV6-3; CDR3aa: ASSFLGLPTETQY
j_gene: TRBJ2-7; v_gene: TRBV20-1; CDR3aa: SARAPTSGAYEQY
j_gene: TRBJ2-1; v_gene: TRBV11-3; CDR3aa: ASSLLGLEGNNEQF
j_gene: TRBJ2-1; v_gene: TRBV5-6; CDR3aa: TSSGLAGAFEQF